This entry concerns a single T cell receptor beta chain. Its target is unknown. The source of the sample is a study of identical twins. TCRdb re-called the 5' RACE reads through MiXCR, storing one row per CDR3 protein. The sample includes about 660,000 distinct CDR3 sequences, around 8.3% seen only once; the top ten take more than 0.75%. Findings and caveats of the study: One should note that invariant MAIT and iNKT cells could partly confound zero-insertion analyses. Cord blood's abundant beta clonotypes had fewer insertions, unlike memory repertoires.

CDR1 is LGHNA, CDR2 YNFKEQ, per germline. V lost 1 base and J lost 4, with 14 bases in between. The CDR3 contains 15 residues. The same sample was also studied in work on yellow fever vaccine responses in identical twins. This second study notes: In identical twins, vaccine T cell responses appeared partly shared and partly individual.

Sequencing was done on a sample of PBMCs. The rearrangement joins TRBV4-2 to TRBJ2-7; D not resolved. This receptor was obtained from a woman in her late teens or twenties in good health. The CDR3 sequence is CASSQVGASLYEQYF. The CDR3 bases are TGTGCCAGCAGCCAAGTCGGAGCTTCCCTATACGAGCAGTACTTC.